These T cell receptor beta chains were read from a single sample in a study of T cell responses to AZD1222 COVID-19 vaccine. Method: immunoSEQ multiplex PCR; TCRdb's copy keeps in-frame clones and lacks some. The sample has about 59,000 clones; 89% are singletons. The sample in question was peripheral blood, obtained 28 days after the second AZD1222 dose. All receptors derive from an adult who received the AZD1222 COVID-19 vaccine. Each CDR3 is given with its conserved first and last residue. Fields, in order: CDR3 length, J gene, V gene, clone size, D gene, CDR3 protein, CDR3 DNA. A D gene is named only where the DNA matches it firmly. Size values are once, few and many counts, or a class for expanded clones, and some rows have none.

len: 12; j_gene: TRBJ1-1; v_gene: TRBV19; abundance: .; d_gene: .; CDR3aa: CASSIAVGEAFF; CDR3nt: TGTGCCAGTAGTATTGCTGTCGGTGAAGCTTTCTTT
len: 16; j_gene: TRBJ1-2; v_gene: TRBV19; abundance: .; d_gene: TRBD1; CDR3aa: CASSIDPRGRVYGYTF; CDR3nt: TGTGCCAGTAGTATAGACCCCAGGGGGCGGGTCTATGGCTACACCTTC
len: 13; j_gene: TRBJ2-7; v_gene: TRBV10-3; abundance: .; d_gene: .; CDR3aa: CAIRGRESYEQYF; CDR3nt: TGTGCCATCAGGGGTCGGGAGTCCTACGAGCAGTACTTC
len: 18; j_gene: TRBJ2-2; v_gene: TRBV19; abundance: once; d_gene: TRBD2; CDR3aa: CASSIGLAGLPNTGELFF; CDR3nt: TGTGCCAGTAGTATAGGTCTAGCGGGGTTACCTAACACCGGGGAGCTGTTTTTT
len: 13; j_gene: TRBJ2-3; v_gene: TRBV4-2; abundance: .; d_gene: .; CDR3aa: CASSQESTDTQYF; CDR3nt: TGTGCCAGCAGCCAAGAGTCAACCGATACGCAGTATTTT
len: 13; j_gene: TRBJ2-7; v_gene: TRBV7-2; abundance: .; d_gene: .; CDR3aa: CASSLRALVEQYF; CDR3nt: TGTGCCAGCAGCTTAAGGGCGTTGGTGGAGCAGTACTTC
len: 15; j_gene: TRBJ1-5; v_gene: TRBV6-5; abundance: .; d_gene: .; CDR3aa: CASHHQRGGNQPQHF; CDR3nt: TGTGCCAGCCACCATCAGCGGGGCGGCAATCAGCCCCAGCATTTT
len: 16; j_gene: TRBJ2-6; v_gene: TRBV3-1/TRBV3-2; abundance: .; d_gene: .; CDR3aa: CASSQVQFSGANVLTF; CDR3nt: TGTGCCAGCAGCCAGGTACAGTTCTCTGGGGCCAACGTCCTGACTTTC
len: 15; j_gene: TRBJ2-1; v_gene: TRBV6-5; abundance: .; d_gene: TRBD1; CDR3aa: CASSRPGQGLGEQFF; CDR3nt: TGTGCCAGCAGTCGACCGGGACAGGGGCTGGGTGAGCAGTTCTTC
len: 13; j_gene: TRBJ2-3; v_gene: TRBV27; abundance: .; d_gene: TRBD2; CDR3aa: CASSAGGTDTQYF; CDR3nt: TGTGCCAGCTCGGCGGGAGGGACAGATACGCAGTATTTT
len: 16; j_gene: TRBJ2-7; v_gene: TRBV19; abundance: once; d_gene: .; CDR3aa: CASSAPPGMVPHEQYF; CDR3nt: TGTGCCAGTAGTGCCCCACCGGGGATGGTACCCCACGAGCAGTACTTC
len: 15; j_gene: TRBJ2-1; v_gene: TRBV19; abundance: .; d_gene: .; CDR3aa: CASSIDGSPYNEQFF; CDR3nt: TGTGCCAGTAGTATCGACGGGAGCCCCTACAATGAGCAGTTCTTC
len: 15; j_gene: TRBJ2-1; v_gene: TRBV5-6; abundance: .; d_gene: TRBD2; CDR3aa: CASSFRASGNNEQFF; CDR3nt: TGTGCCAGCAGCTTTAGGGCTAGCGGAAACAATGAGCAGTTCTTC
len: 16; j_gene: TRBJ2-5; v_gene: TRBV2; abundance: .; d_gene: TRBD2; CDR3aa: CASSETPRGVGETQYF; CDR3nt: TGTGCCAGCAGTGAAACCCCGCGGGGGGTCGGGGAGACCCAGTACTTC
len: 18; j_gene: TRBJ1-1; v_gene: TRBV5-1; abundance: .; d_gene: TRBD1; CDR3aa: CASSLGGQGNLGNTEAFF; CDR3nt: TGCGCCAGCAGCCTGGGGGGACAGGGGAATTTGGGAAACACTGAAGCTTTCTTT
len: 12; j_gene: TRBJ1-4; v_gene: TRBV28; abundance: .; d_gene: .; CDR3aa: CASSLNRKKLFF; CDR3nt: TGTGCCAGCAGTTTAAACAGGAAAAAACTGTTTTTT
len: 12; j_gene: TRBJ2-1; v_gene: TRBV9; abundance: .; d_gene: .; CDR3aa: CASSVQQGRQFF; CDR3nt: TGTGCCAGCAGCGTACAGCAGGGCCGGCAGTTCTTC
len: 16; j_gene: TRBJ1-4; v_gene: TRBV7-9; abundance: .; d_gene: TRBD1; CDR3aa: CASSQTGVYPSEKLFF; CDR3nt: TGTGCCAGCAGCCAGACAGGGGTCTACCCATCGGAAAAACTGTTTTTT
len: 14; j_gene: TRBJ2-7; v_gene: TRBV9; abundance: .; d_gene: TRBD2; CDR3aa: CASSPGLAGVQQYF; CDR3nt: TGTGCCAGCAGCCCTGGACTAGCGGGAGTACAGCAGTACTTC
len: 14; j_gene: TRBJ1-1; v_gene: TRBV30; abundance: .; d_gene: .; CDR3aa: CAWSVPGLNTEAFF; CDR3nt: TGTGCCTGGAGTGTGCCAGGGTTGAACACTGAAGCTTTCTTT
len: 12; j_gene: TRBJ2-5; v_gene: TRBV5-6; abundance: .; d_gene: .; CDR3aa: CASSSLQETQYF; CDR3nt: TGTGCCAGCAGCTCCCTCCAGGAGACCCAGTACTTC
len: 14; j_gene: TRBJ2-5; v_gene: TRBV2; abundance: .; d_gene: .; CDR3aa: CASGETVQQETQYF; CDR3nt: TGTGCCAGCGGCGAAACCGTGCAACAAGAGACCCAGTACTTC
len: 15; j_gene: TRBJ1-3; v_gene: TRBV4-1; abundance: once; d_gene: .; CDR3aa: CASRWGPSSGNTIYF; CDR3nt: TGCGCCAGCAGATGGGGCCCTAGCTCTGGAAACACCATATATTTT
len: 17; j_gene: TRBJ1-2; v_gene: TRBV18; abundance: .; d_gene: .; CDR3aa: CASSPRSEGFTNYGYTF; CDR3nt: TGTGCCAGCTCACCTAGGTCCGAAGGTTTCACTAACTATGGCTACACCTTC
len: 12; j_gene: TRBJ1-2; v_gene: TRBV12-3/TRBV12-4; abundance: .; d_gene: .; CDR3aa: CAVLGGPYGYTF; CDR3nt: TGTGCCGTCCTCGGGGGGCCCTATGGCTACACCTTC
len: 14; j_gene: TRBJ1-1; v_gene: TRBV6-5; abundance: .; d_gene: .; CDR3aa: CASIKDRLNTEAFF; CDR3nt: TGTGCCAGCATCAAGGACAGACTGAACACTGAAGCTTTCTTT